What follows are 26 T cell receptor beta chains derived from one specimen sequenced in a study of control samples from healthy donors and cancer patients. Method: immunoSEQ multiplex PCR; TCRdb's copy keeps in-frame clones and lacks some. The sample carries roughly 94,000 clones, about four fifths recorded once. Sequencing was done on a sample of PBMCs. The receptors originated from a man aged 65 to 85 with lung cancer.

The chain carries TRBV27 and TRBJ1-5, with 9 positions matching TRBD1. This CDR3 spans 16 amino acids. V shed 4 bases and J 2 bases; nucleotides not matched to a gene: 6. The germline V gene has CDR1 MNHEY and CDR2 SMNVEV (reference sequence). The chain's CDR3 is CASSSLQGARNQPQHF. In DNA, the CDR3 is TGTGCCAGCAGTTCTTTACAGGGGGCTCGCAATCAGCCCCAGCATTTT.

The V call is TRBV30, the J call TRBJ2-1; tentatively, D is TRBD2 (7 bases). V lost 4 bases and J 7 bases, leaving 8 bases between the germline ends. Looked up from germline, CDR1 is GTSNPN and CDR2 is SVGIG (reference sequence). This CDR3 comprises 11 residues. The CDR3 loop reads CAWKGGNEQFF. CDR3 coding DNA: TGTGCCTGGAAGGGGGGGAATGAGCAGTTCTTC.

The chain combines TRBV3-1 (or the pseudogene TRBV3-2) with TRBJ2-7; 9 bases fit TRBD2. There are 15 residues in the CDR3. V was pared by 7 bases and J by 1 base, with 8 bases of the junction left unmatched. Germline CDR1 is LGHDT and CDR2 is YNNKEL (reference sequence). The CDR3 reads CASTRGGASSYEQYF. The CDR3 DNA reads TGTGCCAGCACACGCGGGGGGGCCTCGTCCTACGAGCAGTACTTC.

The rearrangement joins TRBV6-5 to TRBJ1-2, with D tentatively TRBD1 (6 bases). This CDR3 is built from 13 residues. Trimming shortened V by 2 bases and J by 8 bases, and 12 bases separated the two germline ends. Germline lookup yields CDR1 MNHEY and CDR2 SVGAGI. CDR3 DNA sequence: TGTGCCAGCAGTTACATTAGGGGGGGAGGCTACACCTTC. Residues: CASSYIRGGGYTF.

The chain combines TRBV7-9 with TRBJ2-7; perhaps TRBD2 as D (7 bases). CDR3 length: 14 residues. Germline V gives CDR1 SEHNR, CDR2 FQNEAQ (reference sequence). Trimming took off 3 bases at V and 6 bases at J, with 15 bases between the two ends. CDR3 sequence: CASSFGRGGSEQYF. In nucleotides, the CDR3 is TGTGCCAGCAGCTTTGGGAGGGGGGGTTCCGAGCAGTACTTC.

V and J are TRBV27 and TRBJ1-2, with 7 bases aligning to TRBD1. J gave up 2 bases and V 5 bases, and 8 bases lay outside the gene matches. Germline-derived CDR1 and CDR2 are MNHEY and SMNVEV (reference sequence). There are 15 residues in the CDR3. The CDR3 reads CASSPWDSLNYGYTF. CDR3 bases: TGTGCCAGCAGTCCGTGGGACAGCCTCAACTATGGCTACACCTTC.

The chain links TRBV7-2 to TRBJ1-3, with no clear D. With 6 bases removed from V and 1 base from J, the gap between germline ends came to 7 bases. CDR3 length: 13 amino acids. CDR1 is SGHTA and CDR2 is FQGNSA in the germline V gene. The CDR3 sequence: CASRTYSGNTIYF. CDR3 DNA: TGTGCCAGCAGAACCTATTCTGGAAACACCATATATTTT.

This CDR3 is CASSLRQMNTEAFF. The CDR3 nucleotides are TGTGCCAGCAGTTTGCGACAGATGAACACTGAAGCTTTCTTT. The J gene is TRBJ1-1, the V gene TRBV28; the D gene is possibly TRBD1 (5 bases). The CDR3 extends over 14 amino acids. Germline values: CDR1 MDHEN, CDR2 SYDVKM. Trimming took off 3 bases at V and 0 bases at J, with 8 bases between the two ends.

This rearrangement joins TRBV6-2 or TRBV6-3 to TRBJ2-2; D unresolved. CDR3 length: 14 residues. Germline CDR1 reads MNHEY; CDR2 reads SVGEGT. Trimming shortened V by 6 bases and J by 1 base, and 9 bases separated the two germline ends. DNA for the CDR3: TGTGCCAGCAGCGGCCCGGGGAACACCGGGGAGCTGTTTTTT. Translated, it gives CASSGPGNTGELFF.

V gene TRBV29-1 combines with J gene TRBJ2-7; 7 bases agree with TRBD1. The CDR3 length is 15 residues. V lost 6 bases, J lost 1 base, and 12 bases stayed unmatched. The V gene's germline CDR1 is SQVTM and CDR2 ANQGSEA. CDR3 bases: TGCAGCGTAGAGGGGGACAGCCAGTTGTCCTACGAGCAGTACTTC. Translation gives CSVEGDSQLSYEQYF.

The chain's CDR3 is CASSLDVAGLAGGSYEQYF. CDR3 DNA sequence: TGTGCCAGCAGCTTAGATGTGGCTGGTCTAGCGGGGGGGTCCTACGAGCAGTACTTC. The rearrangement uses TRBV11-2 and TRBJ2-7; 12 positions match TRBD2. V shed 0 bases and J 1 base; nucleotides not matched to a gene: 10. Germline V gene sequence: CDR1 SGHAT, CDR2 FQNNGV. This CDR3 is 19 amino acids long.

The CDR3 loop is CASSRGGTGRGSNQPQHF. Here the CDR3 DNA reads TGTGCCAGCAGCAGAGGCGGGACAGGGCGAGGGAGCAATCAGCCCCAGCATTTT. V gene TRBV6-2 or TRBV6-3 combines with J gene TRBJ1-5; 9 positions agree with TRBD1. Trimming removed 6 bases from V and 1 base from J; junction bases left unmatched: 13. CDR1 and CDR2 from the germline V gene are MNHEY and SVGEGT. The CDR3 totals 18 residues.

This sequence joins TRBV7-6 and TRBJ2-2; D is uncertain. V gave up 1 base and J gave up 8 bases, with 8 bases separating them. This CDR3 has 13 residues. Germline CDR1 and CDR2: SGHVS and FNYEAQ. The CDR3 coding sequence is TGTGCCAGCAGCTTAGGACAACAAGGGGAGCTGTTTTTT. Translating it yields CASSLGQQGELFF.

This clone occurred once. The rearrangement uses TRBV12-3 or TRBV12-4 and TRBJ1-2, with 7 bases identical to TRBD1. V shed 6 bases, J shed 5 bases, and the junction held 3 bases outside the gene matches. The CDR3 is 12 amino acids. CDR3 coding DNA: TGTGCCAGCAGCGAACAGGGGTATGGCTACACCTTC. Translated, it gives CASSEQGYGYTF.

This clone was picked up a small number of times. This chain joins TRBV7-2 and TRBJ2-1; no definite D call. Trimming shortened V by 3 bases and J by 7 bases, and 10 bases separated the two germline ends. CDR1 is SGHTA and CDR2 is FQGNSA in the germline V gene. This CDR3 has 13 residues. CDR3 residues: CASSFPPKNEQFF. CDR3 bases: TGTGCCAGCAGCTTCCCCCCGAAGAATGAGCAGTTCTTC.

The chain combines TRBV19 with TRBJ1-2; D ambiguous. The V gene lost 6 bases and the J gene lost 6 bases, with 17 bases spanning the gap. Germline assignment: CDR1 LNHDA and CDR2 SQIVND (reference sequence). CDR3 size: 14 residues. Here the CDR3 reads CASSPGPSLDGYTF. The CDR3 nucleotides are TGTGCCAGTAGCCCCGGCCCGAGTTTAGATGGCTACACCTTC.

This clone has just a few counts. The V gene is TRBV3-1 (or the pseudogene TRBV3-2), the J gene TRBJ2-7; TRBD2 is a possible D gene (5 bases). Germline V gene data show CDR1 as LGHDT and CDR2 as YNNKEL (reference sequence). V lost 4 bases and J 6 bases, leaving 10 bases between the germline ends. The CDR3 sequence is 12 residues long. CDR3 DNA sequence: TGTGCCAGCAGCCCAAGGGCGGGCGAGCAGTACTTC. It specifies CASSPRAGEQYF.

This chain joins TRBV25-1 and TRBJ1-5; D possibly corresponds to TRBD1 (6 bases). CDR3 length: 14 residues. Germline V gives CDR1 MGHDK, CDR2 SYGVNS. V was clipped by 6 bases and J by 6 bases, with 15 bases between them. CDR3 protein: CASSWSQGSQPQHF. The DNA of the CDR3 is TGTGCCAGCAGCTGGTCCCAGGGGAGTCAGCCCCAGCATTTT.

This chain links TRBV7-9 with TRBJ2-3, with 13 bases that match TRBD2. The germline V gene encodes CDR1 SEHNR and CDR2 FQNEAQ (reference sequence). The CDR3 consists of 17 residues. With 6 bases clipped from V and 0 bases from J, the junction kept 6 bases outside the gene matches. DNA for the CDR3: TGTGCCAGCAGTTCTACTAGCGGGGGGGTTAGCACAGATACGCAGTATTTT. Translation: CASSSTSGGVSTDTQYF.

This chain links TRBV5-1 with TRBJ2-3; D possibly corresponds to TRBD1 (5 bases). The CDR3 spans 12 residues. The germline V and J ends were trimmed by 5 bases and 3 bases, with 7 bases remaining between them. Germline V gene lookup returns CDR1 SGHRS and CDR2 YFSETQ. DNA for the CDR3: TGCGCCAGCAGTCCAGGGACAGATACGCAGTATTTT. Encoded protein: CASSPGTDTQYF.

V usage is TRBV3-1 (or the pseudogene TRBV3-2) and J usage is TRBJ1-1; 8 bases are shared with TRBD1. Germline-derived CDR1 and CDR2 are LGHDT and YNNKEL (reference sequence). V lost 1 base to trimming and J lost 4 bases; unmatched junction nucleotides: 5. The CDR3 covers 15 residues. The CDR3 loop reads CASSQGQGRTTEAFF. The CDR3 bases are TGTGCCAGCAGCCAAGGACAGGGGAGGACCACTGAAGCTTTCTTT.

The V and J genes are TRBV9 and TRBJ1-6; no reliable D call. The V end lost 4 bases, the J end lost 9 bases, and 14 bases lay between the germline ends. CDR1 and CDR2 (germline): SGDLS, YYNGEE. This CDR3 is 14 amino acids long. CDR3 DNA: TGTGCCAGCAGCCCCTCAGGAGAATTTTCACCCCTCCACTTT. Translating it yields CASSPSGEFSPLHF. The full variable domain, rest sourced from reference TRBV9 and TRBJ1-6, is DSGVTQTPKHLITATGQRVTLRCSPRSGDLSVYWYQQSLDQGLQFLIQYYNGEERAKGNILERFSAQQFPDLHSELNLSSLELGDSALYFCASSPSGEFSPLHFGNGTRLTVT.

CDR3 sequence reads: CASRGHIENTGELFF. CDR3 sequence (DNA): TGTGCCAGCAGGGGACACATAGAGAACACCGGGGAGCTGTTTTTT. The genes are TRBV7-9 and TRBJ2-2; a possible D gene is TRBD1 (6 bases). Trimming shortened V by 6 bases and J by 1 base, and 12 bases separated the two germline ends. The germline gives CDR1 SEHNR, CDR2 FQNEAQ (reference sequence). CDR3 length: 15 amino acids. Complete variable domain (other parts from reference TRBV7-9 and TRBJ2-2): DTGVSQNPRHKITKRGQNVTFRCDPISEHNRLYWYRQTLGQGPEFLTYFQNEAQLEKSRLLSDRFSAERPKGSFSTLEIQRTEQGDSAMYLCASRGHIENTGELFFGEGSRLTVL.

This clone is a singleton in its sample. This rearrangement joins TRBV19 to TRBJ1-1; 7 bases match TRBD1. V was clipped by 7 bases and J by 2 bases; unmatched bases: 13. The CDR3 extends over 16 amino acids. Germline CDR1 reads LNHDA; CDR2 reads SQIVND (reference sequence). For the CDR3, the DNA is TGTGCCAGTATTCCGGAAGGGGGCGGACTTAACACTGAAGCTTTCTTT. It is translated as CASIPEGGGLNTEAFF.

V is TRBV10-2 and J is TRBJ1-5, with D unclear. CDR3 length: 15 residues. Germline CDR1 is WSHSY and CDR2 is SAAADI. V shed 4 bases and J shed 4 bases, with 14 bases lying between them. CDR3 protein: CASSVSGSGNQPQHF. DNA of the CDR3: TGCGCCAGCAGTGTTTCAGGTTCGGGTAATCAGCCCCAGCATTTT.

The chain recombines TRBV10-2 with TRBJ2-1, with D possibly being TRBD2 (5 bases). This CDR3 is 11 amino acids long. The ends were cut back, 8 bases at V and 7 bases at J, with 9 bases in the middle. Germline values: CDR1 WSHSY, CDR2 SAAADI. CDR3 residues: CASGPGNEQFF. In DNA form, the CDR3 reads TGCGCCAGCGGACCGGGGAATGAGCAGTTCTTC.